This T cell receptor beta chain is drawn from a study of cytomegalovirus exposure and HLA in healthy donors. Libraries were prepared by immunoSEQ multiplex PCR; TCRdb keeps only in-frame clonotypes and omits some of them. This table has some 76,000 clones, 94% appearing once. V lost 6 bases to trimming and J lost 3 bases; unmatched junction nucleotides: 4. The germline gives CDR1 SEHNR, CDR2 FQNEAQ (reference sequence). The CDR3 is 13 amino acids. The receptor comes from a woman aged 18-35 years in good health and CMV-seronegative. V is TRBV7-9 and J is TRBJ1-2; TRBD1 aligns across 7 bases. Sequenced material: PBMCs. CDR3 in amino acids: CASRLGTDYGYTF. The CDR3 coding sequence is TGTGCCAGCAGACTGGGGACAGACTATGGCTACACCTTC.